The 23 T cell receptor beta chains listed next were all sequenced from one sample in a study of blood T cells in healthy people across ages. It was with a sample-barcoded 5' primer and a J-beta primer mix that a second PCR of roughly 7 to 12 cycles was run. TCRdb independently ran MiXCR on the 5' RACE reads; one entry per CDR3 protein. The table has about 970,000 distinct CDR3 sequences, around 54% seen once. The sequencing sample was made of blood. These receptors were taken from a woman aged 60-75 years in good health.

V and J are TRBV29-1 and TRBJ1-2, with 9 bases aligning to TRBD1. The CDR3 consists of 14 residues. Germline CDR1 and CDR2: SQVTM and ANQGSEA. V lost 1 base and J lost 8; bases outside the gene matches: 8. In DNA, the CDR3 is TGCAGCGTTGAAGCGGGACAGGGAGTCGGCGGCTACACCTTC. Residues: CSVEAGQGVGGYTF.

For the CDR3, the DNA is TGTGCCAGCAGCTTAGATGGAGTTACGAATGAGCAGTTCTTC. Its protein is CASSLDGVTNEQFF. The rearrangement uses TRBV7-2 and TRBJ2-1; D is undetermined. Germline V gene lookup returns CDR1 SGHTA and CDR2 FQGNSA. The CDR3 sequence is 14 residues long. Deletions cut 1 base from V and 7 bases from J, with 11 bases between.

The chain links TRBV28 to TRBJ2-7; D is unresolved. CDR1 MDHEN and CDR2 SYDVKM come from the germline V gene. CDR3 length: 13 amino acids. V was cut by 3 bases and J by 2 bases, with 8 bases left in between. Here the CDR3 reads CASSFPLTYEQYF. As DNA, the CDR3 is TGTGCCAGCAGTTTCCCATTAACCTACGAGCAGTACTTC. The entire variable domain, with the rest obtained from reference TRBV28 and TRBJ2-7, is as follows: DVKVTQSSRYLVKRTGEKVFLECVQDMDHENMFWYRQDPGLGLRLIYFSYDVKMKEKGDIPEGYSVSREKKERFSLILESASTNQTSMYLCASSFPLTYEQYFGPGTRLTVT.

In DNA form, the CDR3 reads TGCAGCGCGCCCTTGCCGGTCGGTGGGAATGAGCAGTACTTC. Translating it yields CSAPLPVGGNEQYF. This sequence joins TRBV29-1 and TRBJ2-7; D remains ambiguous. Germline CDR1 SQVTM, CDR2 ANQGSEA. Trimming took off 7 bases at V and 7 bases at J, with 23 bases between the two ends. This CDR3 contains 14 residues.

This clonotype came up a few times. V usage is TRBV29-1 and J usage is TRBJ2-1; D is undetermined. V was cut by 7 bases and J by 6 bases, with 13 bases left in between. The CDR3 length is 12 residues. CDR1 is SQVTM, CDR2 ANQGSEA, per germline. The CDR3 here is CSARFSGNEQFF. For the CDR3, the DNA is TGCAGCGCAAGGTTTTCGGGCAATGAGCAGTTCTTC.

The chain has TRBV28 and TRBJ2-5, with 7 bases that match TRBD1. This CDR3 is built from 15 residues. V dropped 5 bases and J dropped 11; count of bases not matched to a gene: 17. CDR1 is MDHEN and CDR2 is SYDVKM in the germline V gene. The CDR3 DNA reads TGTGCCAGCAGTCCGACAGGGTCTGGGTCATTTGAGCAGTACTTC. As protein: CASSPTGSGSFEQYF.

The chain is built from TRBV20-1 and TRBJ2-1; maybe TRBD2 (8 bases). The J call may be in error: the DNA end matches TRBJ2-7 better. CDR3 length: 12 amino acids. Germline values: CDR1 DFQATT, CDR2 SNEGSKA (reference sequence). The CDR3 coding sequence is TGCAGGGCCGGACTAGCAGGGGGCGAGCAGTACTTC. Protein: CRAGLAGGEQYF.

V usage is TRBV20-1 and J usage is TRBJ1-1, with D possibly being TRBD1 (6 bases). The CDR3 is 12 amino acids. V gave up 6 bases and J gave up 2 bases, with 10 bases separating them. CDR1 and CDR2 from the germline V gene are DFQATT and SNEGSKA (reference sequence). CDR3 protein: CSAPDRNTEAFF. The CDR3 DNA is TGCAGTGCCCCGGACAGAAACACTGAAGCTTTCTTT.

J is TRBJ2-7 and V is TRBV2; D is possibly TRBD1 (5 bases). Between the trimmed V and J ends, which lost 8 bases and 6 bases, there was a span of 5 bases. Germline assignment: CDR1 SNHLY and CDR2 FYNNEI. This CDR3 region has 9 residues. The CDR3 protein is CASGAEQYF. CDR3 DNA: TGTGCCAGCGGGGCCGAGCAGTACTTC.

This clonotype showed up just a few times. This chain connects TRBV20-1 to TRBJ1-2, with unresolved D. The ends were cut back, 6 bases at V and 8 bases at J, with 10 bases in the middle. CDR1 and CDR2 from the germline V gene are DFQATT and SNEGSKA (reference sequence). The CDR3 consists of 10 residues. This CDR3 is CSALREGYTF. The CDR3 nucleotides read TGCAGTGCGTTAAGGGAGGGCTACACCTTC.

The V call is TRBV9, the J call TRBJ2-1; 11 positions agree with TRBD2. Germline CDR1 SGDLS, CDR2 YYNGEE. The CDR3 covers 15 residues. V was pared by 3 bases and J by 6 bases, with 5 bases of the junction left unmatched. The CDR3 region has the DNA TGTGCCAGCAGCGCCCTGACTAGCGGGACCAATGAGCAGTTCTTC. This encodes CASSALTSGTNEQFF.

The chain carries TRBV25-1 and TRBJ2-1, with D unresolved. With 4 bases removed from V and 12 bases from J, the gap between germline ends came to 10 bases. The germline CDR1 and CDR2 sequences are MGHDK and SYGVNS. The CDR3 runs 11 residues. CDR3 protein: CASSVSGVQFF. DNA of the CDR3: TGTGCCAGCAGTGTTAGTGGGGTGCAGTTCTTC.

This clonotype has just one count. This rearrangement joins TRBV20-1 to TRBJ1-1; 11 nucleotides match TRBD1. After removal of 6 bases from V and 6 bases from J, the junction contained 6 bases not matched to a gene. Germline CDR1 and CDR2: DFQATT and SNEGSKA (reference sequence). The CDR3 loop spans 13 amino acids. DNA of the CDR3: TGCAGTGCGGAGGGACAGGGGGTTTCTGAAGCTTTCTTT. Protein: CSAEGQGVSEAFF.

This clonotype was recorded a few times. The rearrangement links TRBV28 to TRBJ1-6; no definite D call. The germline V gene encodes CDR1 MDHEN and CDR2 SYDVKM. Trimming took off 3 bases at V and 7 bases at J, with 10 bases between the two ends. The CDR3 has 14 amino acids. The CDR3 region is CASSFPWVNSPLHF. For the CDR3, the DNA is TGTGCCAGCAGTTTCCCCTGGGTCAATTCACCCCTCCACTTT.

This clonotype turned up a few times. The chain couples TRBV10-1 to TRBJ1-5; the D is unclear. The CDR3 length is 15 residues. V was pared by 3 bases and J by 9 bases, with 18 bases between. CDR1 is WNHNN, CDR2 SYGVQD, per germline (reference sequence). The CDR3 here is CASSDLHNRWTPQHF. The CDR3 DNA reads TGCGCCAGCAGTGACCTGCACAATCGGTGGACGCCCCAGCATTTT.

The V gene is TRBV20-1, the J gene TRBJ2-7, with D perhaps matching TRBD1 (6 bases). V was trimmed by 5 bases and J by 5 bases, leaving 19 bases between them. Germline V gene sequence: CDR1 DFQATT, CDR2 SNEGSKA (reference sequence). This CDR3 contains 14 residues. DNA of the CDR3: TGCAGTGCTTCCCGGGACATCGGGTCGGACGAGCAGTACTTC. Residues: CSASRDIGSDEQYF.

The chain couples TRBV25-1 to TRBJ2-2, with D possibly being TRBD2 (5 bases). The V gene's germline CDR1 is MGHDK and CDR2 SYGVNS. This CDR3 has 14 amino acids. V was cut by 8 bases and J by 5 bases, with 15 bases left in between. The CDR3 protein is CASLAPSGTGELFF. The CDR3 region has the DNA TGTGCCAGCCTCGCTCCGTCGGGGACCGGGGAGCTGTTTTTT.

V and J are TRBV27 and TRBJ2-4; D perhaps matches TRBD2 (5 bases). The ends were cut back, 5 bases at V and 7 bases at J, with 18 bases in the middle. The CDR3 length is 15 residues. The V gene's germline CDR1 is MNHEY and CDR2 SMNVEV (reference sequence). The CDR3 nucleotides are TGTGCCAGCAGTCCCGGGGTGAGGGTTCGGAACATTCAGTACTTC. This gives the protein CASSPGVRVRNIQYF.

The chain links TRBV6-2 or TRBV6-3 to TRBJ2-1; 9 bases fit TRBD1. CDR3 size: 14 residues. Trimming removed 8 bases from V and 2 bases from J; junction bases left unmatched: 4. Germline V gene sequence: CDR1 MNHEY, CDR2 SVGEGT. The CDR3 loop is CASGGQGTYNEQFF. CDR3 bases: TGTGCCAGCGGAGGACAGGGGACCTACAATGAGCAGTTCTTC.

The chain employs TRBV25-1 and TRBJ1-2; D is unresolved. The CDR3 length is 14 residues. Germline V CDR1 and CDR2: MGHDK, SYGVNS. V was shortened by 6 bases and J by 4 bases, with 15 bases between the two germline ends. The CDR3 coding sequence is TGTGCCAGCAGAGCGGACCCCGCGACCTATGGCTACACCTTC. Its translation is CASRADPATYGYTF.

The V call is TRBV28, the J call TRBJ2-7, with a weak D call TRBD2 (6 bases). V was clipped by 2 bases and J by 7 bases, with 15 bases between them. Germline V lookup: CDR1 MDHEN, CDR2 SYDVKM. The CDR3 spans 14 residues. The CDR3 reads CASSLREDEGEQYF. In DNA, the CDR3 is TGTGCCAGCAGTTTAAGGGAGGACGAAGGGGAGCAGTACTTC.

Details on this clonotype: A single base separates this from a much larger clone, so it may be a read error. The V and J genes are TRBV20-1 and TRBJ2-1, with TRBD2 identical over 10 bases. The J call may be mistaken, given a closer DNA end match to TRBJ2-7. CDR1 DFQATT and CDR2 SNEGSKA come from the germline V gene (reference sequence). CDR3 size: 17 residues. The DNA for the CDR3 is TGCAGTGCTATTCACCGACTAGCGGGTCTCTCCTACAATGAGCAGTACTTC. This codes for CSAIHRLAGLSYNEQYF.

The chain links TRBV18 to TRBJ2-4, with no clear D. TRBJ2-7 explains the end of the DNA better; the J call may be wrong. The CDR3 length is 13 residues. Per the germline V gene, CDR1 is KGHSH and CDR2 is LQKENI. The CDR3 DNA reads TGTGCCAGCTCACAGGGTCAGGTCTCCGAGCAGTACTTC. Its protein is CASSQGQVSEQYF.